The rows below give T cell receptor beta chains drawn from one sample of a study of T-cell reconstitution after alpha-beta-depleted transplantation in children. TCRdb redid the calling of the PCR reads with MiXCR, one entry per CDR3 protein. The sample shows approximately 97,000 distinct CDR3 sequences, approximately 8% of them seen only once. The sequencing here drew on PBMCs, taken before TCRalphabeta/CD19-depleted stem cell transplant. These receptors were collected from a boy aged 2 to 9 with acute lymphoblastic leukemia, due to receive a stem cell transplant. CDR3s include the opening cysteine and the closing phenylalanine or tryptophan.

j_gene	v_gene	CDR3aa
TRBJ2-5	TRBV7-8	CATHLRGSGRSQETQYF
TRBJ2-4	TRBV7-2	CASSLSRGAGGNIQYF
TRBJ2-7	TRBV7-9	CASSKRDLSSYEQYF
TRBJ1-6	TRBV12-3/TRBV12-4	CASSGRGDSPLHF
TRBJ1-1	TRBV20-1	CSAGRTGRTEAFF
TRBJ2-4	TRBV20-1	CSASQGTSGGRNIQYF
TRBJ2-7	TRBV5-1	CASSLSGTATYEQYF
TRBJ1-2	TRBV7-3	CASSLHFEAGTYGYTF
TRBJ2-5	TRBV20-1	CSARDSGPSGGPGETQYF
TRBJ2-3	TRBV20-1	CSARVGSADTQYF
TRBJ2-5	TRBV7-9	CASSLGEVGFQETQYF
TRBJ2-2	TRBV5-1	CASSDGQGPTGELFF
TRBJ2-1	TRBV4-3	CASSHGQGRSYNEQFF
TRBJ2-2	TRBV20-1	CSAALTGGVGELFF
TRBJ1-4	TRBV5-1	CASSLSFRLNNEKLFF
TRBJ2-6	TRBV7-2	CASSQTLSGANVLTF
TRBJ1-6	TRBV27	CASSLRQPSYNSPLHF
TRBJ2-7	TRBV27	CASSSDGSYEQYF
TRBJ2-7	TRBV19	CASSMGEQTYEQYF
TRBJ2-4	TRBV5-6	CARSPGVLRGNIQYF
TRBJ1-2	TRBV5-1	CASSRGQGANYGYTF
TRBJ1-2	TRBV6-5	CASAGARQGTHYTF
TRBJ1-6	TRBV12-3/TRBV12-4	CASSLRTGSMGNSPLHF
TRBJ1-6	TRBV3-1	CASSGGSYNSPLHF
TRBJ1-6	TRBV18	CASSPQGQGNSPLHF
TRBJ1-1	TRBV19	CASRYWGQGTSNEAFF
TRBJ2-3	TRBV5-1	CASSPETPDWGTQYF
TRBJ1-1	TRBV5-1	CASSHEGDNTEAFF
TRBJ1-3	TRBV6-5	CASSSDISGNTIYF
TRBJ1-5	TRBV20-1	CSAPEPGTKYSNQPQHF
TRBJ2-1	TRBV7-2	CASSVRDEQFF
TRBJ1-2	TRBV12-3/TRBV12-4	CASSSGSGRYGYTF
TRBJ2-3	TRBV11-2	CASSSGRPTTDTQYF
TRBJ2-7	TRBV13	CASGTGAGVYEQYF
TRBJ2-3	TRBV12-3/TRBV12-4	CASSFPSSRDTQYF
TRBJ2-1	TRBV6-2/TRBV6-3	CASRGLFYNEQFF
TRBJ1-4	TRBV7-2	CASSQSLTGRTNEKLFF